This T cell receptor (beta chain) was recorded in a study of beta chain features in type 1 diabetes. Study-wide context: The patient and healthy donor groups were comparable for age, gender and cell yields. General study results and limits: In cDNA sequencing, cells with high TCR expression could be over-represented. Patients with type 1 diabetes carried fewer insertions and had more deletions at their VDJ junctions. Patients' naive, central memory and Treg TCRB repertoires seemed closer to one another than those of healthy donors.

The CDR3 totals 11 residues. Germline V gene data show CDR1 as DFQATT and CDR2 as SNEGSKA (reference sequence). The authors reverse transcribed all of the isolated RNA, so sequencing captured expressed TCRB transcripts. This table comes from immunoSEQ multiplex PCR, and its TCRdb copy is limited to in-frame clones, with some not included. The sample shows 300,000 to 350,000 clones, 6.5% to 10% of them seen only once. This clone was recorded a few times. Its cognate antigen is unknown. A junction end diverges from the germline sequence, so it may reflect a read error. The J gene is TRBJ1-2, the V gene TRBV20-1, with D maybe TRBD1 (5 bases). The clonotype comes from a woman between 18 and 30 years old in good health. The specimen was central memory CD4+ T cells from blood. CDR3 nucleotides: TGCAGTGCTAGAGATCCAAAGGGGAATCTCTTC. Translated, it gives CSARDPKGNLF.